This TCR beta chain originates from a study of somatic mutations in cytotoxic T cells in rheumatoid arthritis. Study background: The flow sorting of some V beta antibody-stained T-cell populations reached nearly 100% purity, and the sorted populations included V beta1+ cells sequenced for TCRB.

The table came from immunoSEQ multiplex PCR; TCRdb's copy has only in-frame clones and leaves some out. The sample consists of roughly 20,000 clones, approximately 83% of them appearing once. CDR1 and CDR2 (germline): MRHNA, SNTAGT. This CDR3 contains 15 residues. V dropped 2 bases and J dropped 4 bases, with 12 bases sitting between them. Findings and caveats of the study: In about an eighth of the 65 patients, the largest CD8+ clone exceeded 20% of CD8+ cells.

This clone was seen once. What it binds is not known. The receptor was isolated from an adult with rheumatoid arthritis. The source material was CD8+ T cells sorted from blood. The chain recombines TRBV6-4 with TRBJ1-3; maybe TRBD1 (5 bases). CDR3 sequence: CASSDKIRGGNTIYF. DNA for the CDR3: TGTGCCAGCAGTGACAAGATAAGGGGAGGAAACACCATATATTTT.